Shown below are 31 T cell receptor beta chains from a single sample sequenced in a study of blood T cell repertoires in COVID-19. The table came from immunoSEQ multiplex PCR; TCRdb's copy has only in-frame clones and leaves some out. The repertoire has nearly 85,000 clones, around 82% of them found once; the top ten carry about a sixth. The sample taken for sequencing was peripheral blood. These receptors were taken from a woman in her fifties or sixties with acute or convalescent COVID-19.

The chain has TRBV12-3 or TRBV12-4 and TRBJ2-7, with D possibly being TRBD1 (5 bases). Trimming took 3 bases from V and 6 from J, leaving 12 bases between them. This CDR3 region has 13 residues. CDR3 sequence reads: CASSFYRTGEQYF. The CDR3, as DNA: TGTGCCAGCAGTTTTTACAGGACGGGCGAGCAGTACTTC.

The chain carries TRBV7-3 and TRBJ2-3; 9 positions agree with TRBD1. J gave up 4 bases and V 3 bases, and 8 bases lay outside the gene matches. The germline V gene encodes CDR1 SGHTA and CDR2 FQGTGA. The CDR3 is 16 residues long. CDR3 in amino acids: CASSFPGTGSADTQYF. The CDR3 coding sequence is TGTGCCAGCAGCTTCCCCGGGACAGGGAGCGCAGATACGCAGTATTTT.

The rearrangement uses TRBV4-2 and TRBJ2-7, with TRBD2 identical over 14 bases. The CDR3 has 16 residues. Losses at the gene ends were 3 bases for V and 8 bases for J; bases not matched to a gene: 9. Germline assignment: CDR1 LGHNA and CDR2 YNFKEQ. The CDR3 nucleotides read TGTGCCAGCAGCCAGAACCCCGGGACTAGCGGGAGACAGCAGTACTTC. This codes for CASSQNPGTSGRQQYF.

This chain links TRBV11-3 with TRBJ2-4; 8 positions agree with TRBD2. The CDR3 has 13 amino acids. V was clipped by 3 bases and J by 11 bases; unmatched bases: 6. Germline V gives CDR1 SGHNT, CDR2 YENEEA. DNA of the CDR3: TGTGCCAGCAGCTTGAGGCTAGCGGGTGTTCAGTACTTC. Protein: CASSLRLAGVQYF.

The chain couples TRBV9 to TRBJ1-4, with D unclear. Deletions cut 4 bases from V and 3 bases from J, with 13 bases between. The germline V gene encodes CDR1 SGDLS and CDR2 YYNGEE. CDR3 length: 15 residues. CDR3 loop: CASSRSAQANEKLFF. In DNA form, the CDR3 reads TGTGCCAGCAGCCGAAGTGCGCAGGCTAATGAAAAACTGTTTTTT. Drawing the rest from reference TRBV9 and TRBJ1-4, the complete variable domain is DSGVTQTPKHLITATGQRVTLRCSPRSGDLSVYWYQQSLDQGLQFLIQYYNGEERAKGNILERFSAQQFPDLHSELNLSSLELGDSALYFCASSRSAQANEKLFFGSGTQLSVL.

The rearrangement links TRBV5-4 to TRBJ2-1, with 8 bases lining up with TRBD1. CDR3 length: 14 amino acids. The V gene's germline CDR1 is SGHNT and CDR2 YYREEE (reference sequence). J lost 9 bases, V lost 0 bases, and 5 bases had no gene match. The CDR3 here is CASSLATGETEQFF. The CDR3 DNA reads as TGTGCCAGCAGCTTGGCGACAGGGGAGACTGAGCAGTTCTTC.

In its sample, this clone ranks as medium-sized. V usage is TRBV6-2 or TRBV6-3 and J usage is TRBJ2-1; D is possibly TRBD2 (5 bases). Trimming left V 5 bases short and J 1 base short, with 15 bases between. Germline assignment: CDR1 MNHEY and CDR2 SVGEGT. The CDR3 length is 16 residues. The CDR3 sequence: CASSPRGGVSYNEQFF. The DNA of the CDR3 is TGTGCCAGCAGTCCCCGGGGTGGGGTTTCCTACAATGAGCAGTTCTTC.

The CDR3 is CASSLRDRGLEKLFF. The DNA for the CDR3 is TGTGCCAGCAGCCTCCGGGACAGGGGGCTTGAAAAACTGTTTTTT. The rearrangement joins TRBV3-1 (or the pseudogene TRBV3-2) to TRBJ1-4; TRBD1 matches 12 bases. From germline, CDR1 is LGHDT and CDR2 YNNKEL (reference sequence). The CDR3 is made up of 15 amino acids. V lost 4 bases and J lost 7; bases outside the gene matches: 4.

V is TRBV7-2 and J is TRBJ1-1; TRBD1 matches 9 bases. V lost 5 bases and J lost 0; bases outside the gene matches: 10. Germline values: CDR1 SGHTA, CDR2 FQGNSA. The CDR3 extends over 17 amino acids. CDR3 residues: CASSLTPGQGMNTEAFF. In DNA form, the CDR3 reads TGTGCCAGCAGCCTGACCCCGGGACAGGGAATGAACACTGAAGCTTTCTTT.

The chain joins TRBV7-6 to TRBJ2-7, with 9 bases lining up with TRBD1. The trim removed 5 bases at V and 1 base at J, leaving 6 bases unmatched. This CDR3 has 15 residues. CDR1 and CDR2 from the germline V gene are SGHVS and FNYEAQ. The CDR3 protein is CASSPRTGVSYEQYF. The CDR3 nucleotides are TGTGCCAGCAGCCCCAGGACAGGGGTTTCCTACGAGCAGTACTTC.

The genes are TRBV6-6 and TRBJ2-5, with TRBD2 identical over 8 bases. Germline V gene data show CDR1 as MNHNY and CDR2 as SVGAGI (reference sequence). The CDR3 length is 14 residues. V was clipped by 6 bases and J by 2 bases; unmatched bases: 5. CDR3 in amino acids: CASRLTSGQETQYF. As DNA, the CDR3 is TGTGCCAGCAGGTTAACTAGCGGACAAGAGACCCAGTACTTC.

This clone was detected only once. The rearrangement uses TRBV5-1 and TRBJ2-3; tentatively, D is TRBD1 (7 bases). This CDR3 region has 14 residues. V was pared by 4 bases and J by 3 bases, with 12 bases between. Germline V CDR1 and CDR2: SGHRS, YFSETQ. CDR3 DNA sequence: TGCGCCAGCAGCCCACAGGGGAGGACAGATACGCAGTATTTT. Amino acids: CASSPQGRTDTQYF. The whole variable domain, remainder taken from reference TRBV5-1 and TRBJ2-3, is KAGVTQTPRYLIKTRGQQVTLSCSPISGHRSVSWYQQTPGQGLQFLFEYFSETQRNKGNFPGRFSGRQFSNSRSEMNVSTLELGDSALYLCASSPQGRTDTQYFGPGTRLTVL.

This clone has more than one count but fewer than ten. The CDR3 is CASTKGGEVNEQYF. The CDR3 bases are TGTGCCAGCACCAAGGGAGGGGAGGTTAACGAGCAGTACTTC. The genes are TRBV6-5 and TRBJ2-7; 7 bases map to TRBD2. V lost 7 bases, J lost 5 bases, and 11 bases stayed unmatched. This CDR3 has 14 amino acids. Germline CDR1 and CDR2: MNHEY and SVGAGI.

This chain joins TRBV7-2 and TRBJ2-3; 15 bases match TRBD2. The ends lost 5 bases at V and 2 bases at J; junction bases unmatched: 8. Germline assignment: CDR1 SGHTA and CDR2 FQGNSA. The CDR3 runs 18 residues. The CDR3 loop reads CASSAGTSGGPFTDTQYF. DNA of the CDR3: TGTGCCAGCAGCGCAGGGACTAGCGGGGGGCCTTTCACAGATACGCAGTATTTT.

The count of this clone is one. The chain recombines TRBV5-1 with TRBJ2-2; the match to TRBD2 covers 8 bases. The CDR3 totals 15 residues. Germline V gene lookup returns CDR1 SGHRS and CDR2 YFSETQ. J gave up 3 bases and V 2 bases, and 3 bases lay outside the gene matches. CDR3 nucleotide sequence: TGCGCCAGCAGCTTTTCCGGGGGGGACACCGGGGAGCTGTTTTTT. Translation gives CASSFSGGDTGELFF. Full variable domain (remainder filled in from reference TRBV5-1 and TRBJ2-2): KAGVTQTPRYLIKTRGQQVTLSCSPISGHRSVSWYQQTPGQGLQFLFEYFSETQRNKGNFPGRFSGRQFSNSRSEMNVSTLELGDSALYLCASSFSGGDTGELFFGEGSRLTVL.

This clone was observed a single time. The chain links TRBV3-1 (or the pseudogene TRBV3-2) to TRBJ1-2, with D possibly being TRBD1 (5 bases). V was pared by 4 bases and J by 7 bases, with 13 bases between. From germline, CDR1 is LGHDT and CDR2 YNNKEL (reference sequence). There are 13 residues in the CDR3. The CDR3 DNA reads TGTGCCAGCAGCCCGAACAGGCTCTCTGGCTACACCTTC. Protein product: CASSPNRLSGYTF.

The chain employs TRBV24-1 and TRBJ2-3, with D possibly being TRBD2 (6 bases). The V gene's germline CDR1 is KGHDR and CDR2 SFDVKD. This CDR3 spans 15 amino acids. V lost 4 bases and J lost 0, with 10 bases in between. The CDR3 bases are TGTGCCACCAGTGACCCGGGACTCAGCACAGATACGCAGTATTTT. Amino acids: CATSDPGLSTDTQYF.

The chain employs TRBV6-5 and TRBJ1-1, with 9 bases that match TRBD1. V gave up 8 bases and J gave up 3 bases; unmatched junction bases: 4. CDR1 is MNHEY and CDR2 is SVGAGI in the germline V gene. This CDR3 is built from 13 residues. In DNA form, the CDR3 reads TGTGCCAGCGGGACAGGGAGGGACACTGAAGCTTTCTTT. Residues: CASGTGRDTEAFF.

The chain uses TRBV9 and TRBJ1-1; D remains unclear. The CDR3 sequence is 12 residues long. V dropped 3 bases and J dropped 4 bases, with 7 bases sitting between them. CDR1 is SGDLS, CDR2 YYNGEE, per germline. CDR3 DNA sequence: TGTGCCAGCAGCGAGCCCCCCACTGAAGCTTTCTTT. This codes for CASSEPPTEAFF.

This clone was counted only a few times. The chain employs TRBV19 and TRBJ1-6, with 7 bases fitting TRBD1. The germline CDR1 and CDR2 sequences are LNHDA and SQIVND (reference sequence). After removal of 7 bases from V and 4 bases from J, the junction contained 10 bases not matched to a gene. The CDR3 length is 16 residues. CDR3 loop: CASKESHRGYNSPLHF. DNA of the CDR3: TGTGCCAGTAAAGAATCACACAGGGGTTATAATTCACCCCTCCACTTT.

About this clone itself: An end of the junction differs from the germline gene, which may be a read error. This rearrangement joins TRBV5-4 to TRBJ1-3, with D tentatively TRBD1 (6 bases). The CDR3 consists of 13 residues. From germline, CDR1 is SGHNT and CDR2 YYREEE (reference sequence). The CDR3 region is CASSLDRERVINF. CDR3 bases: TGTGCCAGCAGCTTGGACAGGGAAAGGGTAATAAATTTT.

The rearrangement uses TRBV6-5 and TRBJ1-5, with 7 positions matching TRBD1. J lost 7 bases, V lost 6 bases, and 9 bases had no gene match. This CDR3 region has 14 residues. CDR1 and CDR2 (germline): MNHEY, SVGAGI. The CDR3 DNA is TGTGCCAGCAGGTCTACAGGGGTAAACCAGCCCCAGCATTTT. This encodes CASRSTGVNQPQHF.

V gene TRBV5-1 combines with J gene TRBJ2-1; 10 bases match TRBD1. J was trimmed by 3 bases and V by 2 bases; bases with no gene match: 2. Germline CDR1 SGHRS, CDR2 YFSETQ. The CDR3 has 15 residues. The CDR3 DNA sequence: TGCGCCAGCAGCTTCGGGACAGGGGTCTACAATGAGCAGTTCTTC. It is translated as CASSFGTGVYNEQFF.

The chain combines TRBV13 with TRBJ2-2, with D possibly TRBD1 on 6 matching bases. Germline CDR1 PRHDT, CDR2 FYEKMQ (reference sequence). CDR3 length: 15 amino acids. Trimming removed 5 bases at V and 6 bases at J, with 16 bases between. CDR3 residues: CASSTLQGYAGELFF. CDR3 DNA sequence: TGTGCCAGCAGCACCCTACAGGGTTATGCCGGGGAGCTGTTTTTT.

This chain joins TRBV5-1 and TRBJ2-5, with TRBD2 matching 12 bases. CDR3 length: 15 residues. Germline V lookup: CDR1 SGHRS, CDR2 YFSETQ. J gave up 5 bases and V 2 bases, and 4 bases lay outside the gene matches. This CDR3 is CASSFASGRDETQYF. The CDR3 nucleotides are TGCGCCAGCAGCTTCGCTAGCGGGAGGGATGAGACCCAGTACTTC.

The V and J genes are TRBV6-6 and TRBJ2-2; 7 bases align to TRBD1. CDR3 length: 12 amino acids. The J segment lost 3 bases and the V segment lost 8 bases, leaving 0 bases of the junction unmatched. The germline CDR1 and CDR2 sequences are MNHNY and SVGAGI (reference sequence). This chain's CDR3 is CASDRDTGELFF. In DNA, the CDR3 is TGTGCCAGCGACAGGGACACCGGGGAGCTGTTTTTT.

The V gene is TRBV5-1, the J gene TRBJ1-4; the D gene is possibly TRBD1 (6 bases). Per the germline V gene, CDR1 is SGHRS and CDR2 is YFSETQ. CDR3 size: 15 residues. V lost 0 bases, J lost 8 bases, and 14 bases lay in between. The CDR3 protein is CASSLGAQGGEKLFF. The CDR3 coding sequence is TGCGCCAGCAGCTTGGGGGCACAGGGCGGCGAAAAACTGTTTTTT.

The chain has TRBV6-5 and TRBJ1-6; D not resolved. The CDR3 runs to 13 residues. In germline, CDR1 is MNHEY, CDR2 SVGAGI. Trimming left V 4 bases short and J 10 bases short, with 11 bases between. The CDR3 here is CASSSNNYSPLHF. In DNA form, the CDR3 reads TGTGCCAGCAGTTCCAACAATTACTCACCCCTCCACTTT.

The gene calls are TRBV11-3 and TRBJ2-3; 7 bases agree with TRBD2. Trimming removed 1 base from V and 5 bases from J; junction bases left unmatched: 6. The CDR3 contains 15 residues. In germline, CDR1 is SGHNT, CDR2 YENEEA. The CDR3 DNA follows: TGTGCCAGCAGCTTAGCGGGCGGGGGACTAGATACGCAGTATTTT. Residues: CASSLAGGGLDTQYF.

The chain is built from TRBV5-1 and TRBJ2-3, with 8 bases matching TRBD2. The V gene end was trimmed by 6 bases and the J gene end by 1 base; junction bases not matched to a gene: 13. The germline V gene has CDR1 SGHRS and CDR2 YFSETQ. CDR3 length: 17 amino acids. The CDR3 sequence is CASMPLLSGGGTDTQYF. CDR3 DNA sequence: TGCGCCAGCATGCCCCTACTCTCGGGGGGGGGCACAGATACGCAGTATTTT.

This clone has just a few counts. The chain uses TRBV7-6 and TRBJ2-4; TRBD1 agrees at 9 bases. The CDR3 consists of 14 residues. From germline, CDR1 is SGHVS and CDR2 FNYEAQ. The V and J ends lost 1 base and 9 bases, in that order; junction bases with no gene match: 4. The CDR3 region is CASSLDPTGGIQYF. The CDR3 DNA sequence: TGTGCCAGCAGCTTAGACCCGACAGGGGGCATTCAGTACTTC.